The sequence of this T cell receptor beta chain was determined in a study of T cells in localized non-small cell lung cancer. Broader study findings: Among the top 100 tumor clones, a median about 52 appeared in adjacent lung. Density of T cells in blood, when higher, went with longer overall survival. In uninvolved adjacent lung, T cell clonality reached its highest value, exceeding tumor.

Profiling relied on immunoSEQ multiplex PCR, and the TCRdb table lists in-frame clones only, not all of them. Of tens of thousands of clones listed, 70% to 90% are singletons. Germline trimming cut 5 bases from V and 1 base from J; bases unmatched to any gene: 4. The CDR3 has 16 residues. CDR1 SEHNR and CDR2 FQNEAQ come from the germline V gene (reference sequence). As to this clone: Antigen specificity is unknown.

The material was peripheral blood, obtained before any cancer treatment. The origin of this receptor is a man aged 35 to 69 with stage I lung adenocarcinoma. V and J are TRBV7-9 and TRBJ2-2, with 10 bases lining up with TRBD2. CDR3 sequence: CASSPSGSWNTGELFF. The CDR3 DNA reads TGTGCCAGCAGCCCTAGCGGGAGCTGGAACACCGGGGAGCTGTTTTTT.